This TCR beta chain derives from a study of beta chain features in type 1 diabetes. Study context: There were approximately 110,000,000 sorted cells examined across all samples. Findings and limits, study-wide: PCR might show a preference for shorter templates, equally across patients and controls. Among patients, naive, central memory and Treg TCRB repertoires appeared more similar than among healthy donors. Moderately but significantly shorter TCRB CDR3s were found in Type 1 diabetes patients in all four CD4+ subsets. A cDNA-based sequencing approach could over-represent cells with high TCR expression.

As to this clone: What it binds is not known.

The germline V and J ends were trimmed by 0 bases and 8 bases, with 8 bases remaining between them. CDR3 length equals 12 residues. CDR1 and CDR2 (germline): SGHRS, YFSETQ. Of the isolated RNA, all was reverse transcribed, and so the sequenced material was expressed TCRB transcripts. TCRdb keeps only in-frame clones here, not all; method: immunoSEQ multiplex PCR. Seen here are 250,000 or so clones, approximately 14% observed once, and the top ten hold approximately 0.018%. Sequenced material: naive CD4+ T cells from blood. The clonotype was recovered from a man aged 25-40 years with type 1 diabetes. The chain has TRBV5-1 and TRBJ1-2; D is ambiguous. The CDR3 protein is CASSLGGYGYTF. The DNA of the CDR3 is TGCGCCAGCAGCTTGGGAGGGTACGGCTACACCTTC.